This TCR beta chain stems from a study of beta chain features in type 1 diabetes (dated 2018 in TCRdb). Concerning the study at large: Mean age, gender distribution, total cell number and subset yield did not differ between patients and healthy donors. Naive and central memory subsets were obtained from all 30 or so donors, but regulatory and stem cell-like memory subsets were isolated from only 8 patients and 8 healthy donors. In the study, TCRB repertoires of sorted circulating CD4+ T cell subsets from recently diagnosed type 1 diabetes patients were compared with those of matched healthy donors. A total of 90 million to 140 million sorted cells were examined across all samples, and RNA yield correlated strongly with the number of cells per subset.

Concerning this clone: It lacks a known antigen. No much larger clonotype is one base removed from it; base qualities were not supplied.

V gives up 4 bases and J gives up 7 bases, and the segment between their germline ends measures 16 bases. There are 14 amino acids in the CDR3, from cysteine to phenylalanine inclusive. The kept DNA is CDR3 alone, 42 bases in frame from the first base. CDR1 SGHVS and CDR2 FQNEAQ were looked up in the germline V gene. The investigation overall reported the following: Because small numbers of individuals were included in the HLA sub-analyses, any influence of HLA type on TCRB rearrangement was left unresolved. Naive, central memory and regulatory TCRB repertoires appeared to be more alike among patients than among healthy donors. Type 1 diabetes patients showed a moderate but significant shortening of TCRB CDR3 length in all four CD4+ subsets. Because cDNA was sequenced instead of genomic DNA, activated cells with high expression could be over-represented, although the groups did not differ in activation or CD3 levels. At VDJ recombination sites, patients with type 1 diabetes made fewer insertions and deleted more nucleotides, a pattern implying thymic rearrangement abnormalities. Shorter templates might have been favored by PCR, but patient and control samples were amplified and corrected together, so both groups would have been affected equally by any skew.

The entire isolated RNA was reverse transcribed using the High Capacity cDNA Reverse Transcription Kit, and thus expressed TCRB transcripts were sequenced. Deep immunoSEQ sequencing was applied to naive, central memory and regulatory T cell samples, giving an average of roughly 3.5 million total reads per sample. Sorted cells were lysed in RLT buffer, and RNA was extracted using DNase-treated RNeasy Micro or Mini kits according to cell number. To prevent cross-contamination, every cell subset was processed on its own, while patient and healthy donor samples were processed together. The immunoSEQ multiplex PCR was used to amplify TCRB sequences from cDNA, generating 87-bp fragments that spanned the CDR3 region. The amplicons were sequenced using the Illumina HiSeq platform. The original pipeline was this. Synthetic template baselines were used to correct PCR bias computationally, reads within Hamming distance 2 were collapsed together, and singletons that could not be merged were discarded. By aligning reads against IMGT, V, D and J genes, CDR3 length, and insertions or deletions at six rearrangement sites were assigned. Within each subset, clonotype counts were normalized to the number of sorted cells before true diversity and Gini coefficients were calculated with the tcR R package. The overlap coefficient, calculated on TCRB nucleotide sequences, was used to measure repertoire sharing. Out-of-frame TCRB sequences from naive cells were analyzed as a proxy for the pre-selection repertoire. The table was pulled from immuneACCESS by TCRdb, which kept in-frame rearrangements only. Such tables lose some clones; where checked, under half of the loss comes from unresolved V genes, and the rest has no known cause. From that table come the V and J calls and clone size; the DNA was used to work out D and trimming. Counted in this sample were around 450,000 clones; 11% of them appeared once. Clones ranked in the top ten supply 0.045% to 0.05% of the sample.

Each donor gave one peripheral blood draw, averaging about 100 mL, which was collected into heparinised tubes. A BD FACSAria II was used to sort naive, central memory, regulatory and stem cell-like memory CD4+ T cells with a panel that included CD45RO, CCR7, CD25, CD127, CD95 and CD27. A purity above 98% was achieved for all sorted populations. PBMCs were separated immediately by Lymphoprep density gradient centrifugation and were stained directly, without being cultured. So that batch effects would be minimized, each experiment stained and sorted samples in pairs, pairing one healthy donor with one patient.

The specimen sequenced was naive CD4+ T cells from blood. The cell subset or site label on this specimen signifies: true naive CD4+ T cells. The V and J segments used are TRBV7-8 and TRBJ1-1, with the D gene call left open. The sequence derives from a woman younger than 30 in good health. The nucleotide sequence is TGTGCCAGCAGCTGGACGGTCCGTGATCATGAAGCTTTCTTT. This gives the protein CASSWTVRDHEAFF.